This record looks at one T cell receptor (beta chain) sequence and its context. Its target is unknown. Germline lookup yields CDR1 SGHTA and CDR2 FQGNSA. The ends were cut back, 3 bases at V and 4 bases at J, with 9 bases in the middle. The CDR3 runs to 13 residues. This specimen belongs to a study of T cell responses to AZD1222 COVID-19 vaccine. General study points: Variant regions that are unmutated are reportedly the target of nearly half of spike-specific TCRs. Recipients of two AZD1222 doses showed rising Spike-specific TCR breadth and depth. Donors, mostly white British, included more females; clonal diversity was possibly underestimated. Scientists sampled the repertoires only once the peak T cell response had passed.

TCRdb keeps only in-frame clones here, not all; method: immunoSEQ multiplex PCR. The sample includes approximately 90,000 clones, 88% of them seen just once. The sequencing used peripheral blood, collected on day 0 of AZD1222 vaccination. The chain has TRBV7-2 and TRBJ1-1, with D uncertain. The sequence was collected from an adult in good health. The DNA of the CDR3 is TGTGCCAGCAGCTTTACAAGGTTCACTGAAGCTTTCTTT. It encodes CASSFTRFTEAFF.